The 3 T cell receptor beta chains reported below all come from one sample, sequenced in a study of blood T cells in healthy people across ages. Alongside a J-beta primer mix, a sample-barcoded 5' primer served in a second PCR lasting 7 to 11 cycles. Using its own MiXCR run on the 5' RACE reads, TCRdb lists one record per CDR3 protein. Counted here are 1,800,000 or so distinct CDR3 sequences, approximately 40% occurring once; the ten biggest clones make up under 25%. The specimen was blood. The receptors originated from a human donor in good health.

This clonotype was counted only a few times. V gene TRBV6-5 combines with J gene TRBJ2-5; 7 positions agree with TRBD1. The CDR3 contains 15 residues. The germline V gene has CDR1 MNHEY and CDR2 SVGAGI. V lost 6 bases and J lost 4; bases outside the gene matches: 11. The DNA of the CDR3 is TGTGCCAGCAGCCCAGGGACAGCTCCTGGAGAGACCCAGTACTTC. It translates to CASSPGTAPGETQYF.

The CDR3 here is CASSSQFEQFF. For the CDR3, the DNA is TGTGCCAGCAGCTCCCAGTTCGAGCAGTTCTTC. This chain joins TRBV7-2 and TRBJ2-1, with no clear D. Germline V gene data show CDR1 as SGHTA and CDR2 as FQGNSA. This CDR3 has 11 residues. V was trimmed by 4 bases and J by 10 bases, leaving 8 bases between them.

The chain links TRBV6-2 or TRBV6-3 to TRBJ2-4; D possibly corresponds to TRBD1 (6 bases). V was clipped by 7 bases and J by 13 bases, with 32 bases between them. This CDR3 has 17 residues. In germline, CDR1 is MNHEY, CDR2 SVGEGT. In DNA, the CDR3 is TGTGCCAGCAACCGCAGGGGATCCTGGCCACTACTTTGGGAGCAGTACTTC. Protein sequence: CASNRRGSWPLLWEQYF.